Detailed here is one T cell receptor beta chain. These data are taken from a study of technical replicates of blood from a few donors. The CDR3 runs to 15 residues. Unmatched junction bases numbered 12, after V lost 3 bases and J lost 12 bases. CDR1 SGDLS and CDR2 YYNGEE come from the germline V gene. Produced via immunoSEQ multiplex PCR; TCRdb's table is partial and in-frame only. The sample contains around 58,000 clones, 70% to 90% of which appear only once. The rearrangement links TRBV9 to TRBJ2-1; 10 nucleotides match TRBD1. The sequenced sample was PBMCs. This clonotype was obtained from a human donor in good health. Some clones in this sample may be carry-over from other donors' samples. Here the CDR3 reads CASSEVTGQGIPQFF. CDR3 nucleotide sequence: TGTGCCAGCAGCGAGGTAACGGGACAGGGGATTCCGCAGTTCTTC.